Below are 17 T cell receptor beta chains sequenced from a single sample in a study of post-analysis software for immune sequencing data. Libraries were made from TCR beta cDNA, and they carried unique molecular identifiers. TCRdb called the PCR reads again in MiXCR, with one record for every CDR3 protein. The sample yields about 460,000 distinct CDR3 sequences, nearly 45% seen once. Their target antigens are unknown. The study, taken as a whole, reports: In patients, TRBV5-6, TRBV5-1 and TRBV20-1 belonged to roughly 5 TRBV segments found more frequently than in controls.

The sample consisted of blood. The receptors come from a girl under 18 with multiple sclerosis.

The chain links TRBV12-3 or TRBV12-4 to TRBJ2-7; 10 bases map to TRBD1. The CDR3 length is 15 residues. Trimming removed 4 bases from V and 3 bases from J; junction bases left unmatched: 6. Here the CDR3 reads CASSSWTGGDYEQYF. The DNA of the CDR3 is TGTGCCAGCAGTTCTTGGACAGGGGGGGACTACGAGCAGTACTTC.

This clonotype appeared a few times. The rearrangement joins TRBV7-9 to TRBJ1-2; 7 bases match TRBD1. There are 17 residues in the CDR3. Trimming took 5 bases from V and 6 from J; bases not matched to a gene: 18. Germline V gives CDR1 SEHNR, CDR2 FQNEAQ (reference sequence). CDR3 protein: CASSPTLGTGERNGYTF. Written as DNA, the CDR3 is TGTGCCAGCAGCCCCACCCTTGGAACAGGGGAGAGAAATGGCTACACCTTC.

The sample holds a few counts of this clonotype. The chain recombines TRBV4-2 with TRBJ2-7; 7 bases align to TRBD1. J lost 2 bases, V lost 3 bases, and 4 bases had no gene match. This CDR3 has 14 amino acids. Per germline, CDR1 LGHNA and CDR2 YNFKEQ. The CDR3: CASSQGTDPYEQYF. CDR3 sequence (DNA): TGTGCCAGCAGCCAGGGGACAGATCCCTACGAGCAGTACTTC.

The chain has TRBV27 and TRBJ2-5; 9 bases fit TRBD1. Losses at the gene ends were 3 bases for V and 11 bases for J; bases not matched to a gene: 13. The CDR3 spans 15 residues. Looked up from germline, CDR1 is MNHEY and CDR2 is SMNVEV (reference sequence). This chain's CDR3 is CASSFTTGGYDEQYF. The CDR3 bases are TGTGCCAGCAGTTTCACGACAGGGGGATACGATGAGCAGTACTTC.

The table lists this clonotype with a few counts. DNA for the CDR3: TGCAGTGCTAGGCCGCAGGTCTCTGGGGCCAACGTCCTGACTTTC. Its translation: CSARPQVSGANVLTF. V and J are TRBV20-1 and TRBJ2-6, with D unresolved. From germline, CDR1 is DFQATT and CDR2 SNEGSKA (reference sequence). V lost 3 bases and J lost 0, with 9 bases in between. CDR3 length: 15 amino acids.

The chain uses TRBV11-2 and TRBJ2-1, with D perhaps matching TRBD2 (5 bases). The CDR3 runs to 12 residues. V lost 9 bases, J lost 10 bases, and 16 bases lay in between. In germline, CDR1 is SGHAT, CDR2 FQNNGV. The CDR3 spells CASTLTDYEQFF. The DNA for the CDR3 is TGTGCCAGTACCCTCACCGACTACGAGCAGTTCTTC. The variable domain in full, completed from reference TRBV11-2 and TRBJ2-1, reads EAGVAQSPRYKIIEKRQSVAFWCNPISGHATLYWYQQILGQGPKLLIQFQNNGVVDDSQLPKDRFSAERLKGVDSTLKIQPAKLEDSAVYLCASTLTDYEQFFGPGTRLTVL.

This clonotype has just a few counts. This chain links TRBV4-3 with TRBJ1-2; TRBD1 might be the D (5 bases). The ends were cut back, 0 bases at V and 4 bases at J, with 12 bases in the middle. This CDR3 is built from 15 residues. Germline V gene sequence: CDR1 LGHNA, CDR2 YSLEER. CDR3 protein: CASSQDLDSRYGYTF. CDR3 nucleotide sequence: TGCGCCAGCAGCCAAGATCTAGACAGCCGCTATGGCTACACCTTC.

This clonotype came up a few times. V and J are TRBV4-2 and TRBJ2-1, with a weak D call TRBD2 (6 bases). The CDR3 covers 16 residues. V lost 4 bases, J lost 6 bases, and 19 bases lay in between. The germline CDR1 and CDR2 sequences are LGHNA and YNFKEQ. The CDR3 loop reads CASSPVGTPGLNEQFF. DNA of the CDR3: TGTGCCAGCAGCCCAGTCGGGACTCCAGGTCTCAATGAGCAGTTCTTC.

This clonotype has more than one count but fewer than ten. The genes are TRBV20-1 and TRBJ2-7, with a possible D match to TRBD2 (6 bases). Germline CDR1 DFQATT, CDR2 SNEGSKA (reference sequence). The V end lost 5 bases, the J end lost 1 base, and 9 bases lay between the germline ends. This CDR3 has 12 amino acids. CDR3 sequence (DNA): TGCAGTGCTCCGAGCGGGTCCTACGAGCAGTACTTC. It yields the protein CSAPSGSYEQYF.

This rearrangement joins TRBV7-2 to TRBJ2-7; 12 bases are a match to TRBD1. With 1 base clipped from V and 6 bases from J, the junction kept 4 bases outside the gene matches. From germline, CDR1 is SGHTA and CDR2 FQGNSA. The CDR3 loop spans 15 amino acids. For the CDR3, the DNA is TGTGCCAGCAGCTTAGGGGGACAGGGGGCGAGCGAGCAGTACTTC. Its protein is CASSLGGQGASEQYF.

The CDR3 protein is CASSLKVEETQYF. The CDR3 DNA is TGCGCCAGCAGCTTGAAGGTGGAAGAGACCCAGTACTTC. The chain links TRBV5-1 to TRBJ2-5; D call uncertain. Trimming removed 1 base at V and 3 bases at J, with 7 bases between. The germline CDR1 and CDR2 sequences are SGHRS and YFSETQ. The length of the CDR3 is 13 residues.

This rearrangement joins TRBV20-1 to TRBJ2-5; a weak D match, TRBD2 (5 bases). The germline V and J ends were trimmed by 0 bases and 2 bases, with 10 bases remaining between them. The CDR3 contains 14 residues. Germline values: CDR1 DFQATT, CDR2 SNEGSKA (reference sequence). Here the CDR3 DNA reads TGCAGTGCTAGAGATCAAAGCGGTCAAGAGACCCAGTACTTC. Protein product: CSARDQSGQETQYF.

This clonotype occurred a few times. The genes are TRBV27 and TRBJ2-6, with unresolved D. This CDR3 has 15 residues. CDR1 and CDR2 (germline): MNHEY, SMNVEV (reference sequence). The ends were cut back, 5 bases at V and 0 bases at J, with 8 bases in the middle. The CDR3 DNA follows: TGTGCCAGCAGTCTCGAGAACTCTGGGGCCAACGTCCTGACTTTC. This sequence encodes CASSLENSGANVLTF.

The chain carries TRBV10-2 and TRBJ2-5; a weak D match, TRBD2 (5 bases). TRBJ2-7 matches the DNA end more closely, so the J call is doubtful. The CDR3 spans 14 residues. Germline lookup yields CDR1 WSHSY and CDR2 SAAADI. The CDR3 loop is CASMGLGVSYEQYF. CDR3 coding DNA: TGCGCCAGCATGGGTTTGGGAGTCAGCTACGAGCAGTACTTC.

CDR3 region: CASTSGQMNTEAFF. CDR3 nucleotide sequence: TGTGCCAGCACGAGCGGACAGATGAACACTGAAGCTTTCTTT. The chain carries TRBV25-1 and TRBJ1-1, with D perhaps TRBD1 (6 bases). In germline, CDR1 is MGHDK, CDR2 SYGVNS. This CDR3 comprises 14 residues. Trimming cost V 7 bases and J 0 bases, with 12 bases left between them.

CDR3 bases: TGTGCCAGCAGCTCCCGTAGCGACAGGTGGGAGAACTATGGCTACACCTTC. As protein: CASSSRSDRWENYGYTF. V gene TRBV7-6 combines with J gene TRBJ1-2, with a weak D call TRBD1 (6 bases). Germline V gene data show CDR1 as SGHVS and CDR2 as FNYEAQ. The CDR3 sequence is 17 residues long. With 4 bases removed from V and 2 bases from J, the gap between germline ends came to 20 bases.

The chain joins TRBV11-2 to TRBJ2-1; D may be TRBD2 (5 bases). This CDR3 region has 18 residues. The germline CDR1 and CDR2 sequences are SGHAT and FQNNGV. Trimming shortened V by 2 bases and J by 6 bases, and 23 bases separated the two germline ends. CDR3 in DNA: TGTGCCAGCAGCTTATGGGGAGAAGTCGGCACCAAGGGCAATGAGCAGTTCTTC. As protein: CASSLWGEVGTKGNEQFF.